These T cell receptor beta chains were read from a single sample in a study of blood T cell repertoires in COVID-19. The protocol was immunoSEQ multiplex PCR, while the TCRdb copy is restricted to in-frame clones and leaves out a portion. The sample consists of 150,000 or so clones, 87% of them appearing once. Material for sequencing was peripheral blood. The receptors originated from a woman in her 50s with acute or convalescent COVID-19. Each CDR3 is given with its conserved first and last residue. D genes are given only for firm matches. Expanded clones get a size class; other rows say once, few or many, or leave the size out.

TRBJ1-6,.,TRBV19,few,CASMARHNLDNSPLHF,TGTGCCAGTATGGCCAGGCATAATCTTGATAATTCACCCCTCCACTTT
TRBJ2-1,.,TRBV11-2,.,CASSLRTGSGEQFF,TGTGCCAGCAGCTTACGGACTGGGTCTGGGGAGCAGTTCTTC
TRBJ1-2,.,TRBV19,.,CASTPPGEENGYTF,TGTGCCAGTACTCCCCCGGGAGAGGAGAATGGCTACACCTTC
TRBJ2-2,TRBD1,TRBV14,.,CASSLQGWTGELFF,TGTGCCAGTTCCCTACAGGGGTGGACCGGGGAGCTGTTTTTT
TRBJ1-1,.,TRBV7-9,once,CASSLMEIWQGPEAFF,TGTGCCAGCAGCTTAATGGAGATATGGCAGGGTCCTGAAGCTTTCTTT
TRBJ2-5,.,TRBV6-2/TRBV6-3,.,CASSYIADQETQYF,TGTGCCAGCAGTTACATAGCAGACCAAGAGACCCAGTACTTC
TRBJ1-1,.,TRBV12-3/TRBV12-4,.,CASTSRTDTEAFF,TGTGCCAGCACCTCCCGGACAGACACTGAAGCTTTCTTT
TRBJ1-4,TRBD1,TRBV18,.,CASSLYGTGDEKLFF,TGTGCCAGCTCACTCTACGGGACAGGGGATGAAAAACTGTTTTTT
TRBJ2-7,.,TRBV10-2,once,CASKEGGRYYEQYF,TGCGCCAGCAAGGAGGGGGGGAGATACTACGAGCAGTACTTC
TRBJ2-1,TRBD2,TRBV6-1,.,CASSGLAGAGYNEQFF,TGTGCCAGCAGTGGCCTAGCGGGAGCAGGTTACAATGAGCAGTTCTTC
TRBJ2-3,.,TRBV30,.,CAWNRERADTQYF,TGTGCCTGGAACAGGGAGAGGGCAGATACGCAGTATTTT
TRBJ2-7,.,TRBV7-2,.,CASSWGESYGNEQYF,TGTGCCAGCAGCTGGGGGGAGAGCTACGGGAACGAGCAGTACTTC
TRBJ2-7,.,TRBV2,.,CASMTTGKGSYEQYF,TGTGCCAGCATGACAACAGGGAAAGGGTCCTACGAGCAGTACTTC
TRBJ2-1,.,TRBV29-1,.,CSVLRVAWNSSYNEQFF,TGCAGCGTCCTACGAGTAGCGTGGAATAGCTCCTACAATGAGCAGTTCTTC
TRBJ2-1,.,TRBV11-3,.,CASSSGGYNEQFF,TGTGCCAGCAGCTCCGGGGGATACAATGAGCAGTTCTTC
TRBJ1-2,.,TRBV15,few,CATSRDSNYGYTF,TGTGCCACCAGCAGAGATAGTAACTATGGCTACACCTTC
TRBJ1-1,.,TRBV7-9,.,CASSLYFDRNTEAFF,TGTGCCAGCAGCTTATACTTCGACAGGAACACTGAAGCTTTCTTT
TRBJ2-3,.,TRBV7-2,.,CASSLEIAPGVF,TGTGCCAGCAGCTTAGAAATCGCCCCGGGAGTTTTT
TRBJ1-2,.,TRBV6-5,.,CASIPAPGTYGYTF,TGTGCCAGCATCCCGGCCCCGGGGACATATGGCTACACCTTC
TRBJ1-5,.,TRBV12-5,.,CASATFGGFNQPQHF,TGTGCTAGTGCTACCTTCGGAGGGTTTAATCAGCCCCAGCATTTT
TRBJ2-7,.,TRBV7-2,.,CASSPPALGGEQYF,TGTGCCAGCAGCCCACCCGCTCTTGGAGGCGAGCAGTACTTC
TRBJ2-3,.,TRBV4-3,.,CASSLRRGTDTQYF,TGCGCCAGCAGCCTTAGGCGGGGCACAGATACGCAGTATTTT
TRBJ2-2,TRBD1,TRBV13,.,CASRFSGRGLSGELFF,TGTGCCAGCAGGTTTTCCGGCAGGGGGCTTAGCGGGGAGCTGTTTTTT
TRBJ1-2,TRBD1,TRBV7-2,.,CASSFPTGQGNGYTF,TGTGCCAGCAGCTTCCCGACGGGACAGGGTAATGGCTACACCTTC
TRBJ2-1,.,TRBV15,.,CATREDWYNEQFF,TGTGCCACCAGGGAGGATTGGTACAATGAGCAGTTCTTC
TRBJ1-4,TRBD1,TRBV11-2,.,CASSLEFGTGLSSGREKLFF,TGTGCCAGCAGCTTAGAATTCGGGACAGGGCTCTCATCCGGTCGTGAAAAACTGTTTTTT
TRBJ1-2,.,TRBV6-5,few,CASSSWSNYGYTF,TGTGCCAGCAGCTCCTGGAGTAACTATGGCTACACCTTC
TRBJ2-3,.,TRBV24-1,.,CATSGASNTDTQYF,TGTGCCACCAGTGGGGCATCCAACACAGATACGCAGTATTTT
TRBJ1-2,TRBD1,TRBV19,.,CASSSHQGAGGYTF,TGTGCCAGTAGTAGTCATCAGGGGGCGGGAGGCTACACCTTC
TRBJ1-2,.,TRBV28,.,CASSPVLYGYTF,TGTGCCAGCAGTCCCGTACTCTATGGCTACACCTTC
TRBJ2-5,TRBD1,TRBV5-1,.,CASSMGQGRFGETQYF,TGCGCCAGCAGCATGGGACAGGGAAGATTCGGAGAGACCCAGTACTTC
TRBJ1-1,TRBD1,TRBV18,.,CASSPSTDRAPTNTEAFF,TGTGCCAGCTCACCCTCGACAGACAGGGCCCCTACGAACACTGAAGCTTTCTTT
TRBJ1-3,TRBD1,TRBV29-1,.,CSVLEEVQGVSGNTIYF,TGCAGCGTCCTTGAAGAGGTCCAGGGGGTATCTGGAAACACCATATATTTT
TRBJ2-1,.,TRBV5-4,.,CASSRGISYNEQFF,TGTGCCAGCAGCCGCGGAATTTCCTACAATGAGCAGTTCTTC
TRBJ1-2,.,TRBV12-3/TRBV12-4,.,CASSVGVGGYTF,TGTGCCAGCAGCGTAGGGGTGGGCGGCTACACCTTC
TRBJ1-2,.,TRBV12-3/TRBV12-4,.,CASSFGGAYGYTF,TGTGCCAGCAGTTTCGGCGGGGCTTATGGCTACACCTTC
TRBJ2-5,.,TRBV7-2,.,CASSSQETQYF,TGTGCCAGCAGCTCGCAAGAGACCCAGTACTTC
TRBJ1-2,TRBD1,TRBV7-8,.,CASSLPDRGRYGYTF,TGTGCCAGCAGCTTACCGGACAGGGGACGCTATGGCTACACCTTC
TRBJ2-4,TRBD1,TRBV11-2,.,CASSSLRTGSLAKNIQYF,TGTGCCAGCAGCTCCCTTAGGACAGGTTCGCTAGCCAAAAACATTCAGTACTTC
TRBJ2-2,TRBD2,TRBV11-3,.,CASSPRGDGTGELFF,TGTGCCAGCAGCCCCCGGGGGGACGGGACCGGGGAGCTGTTTTTT